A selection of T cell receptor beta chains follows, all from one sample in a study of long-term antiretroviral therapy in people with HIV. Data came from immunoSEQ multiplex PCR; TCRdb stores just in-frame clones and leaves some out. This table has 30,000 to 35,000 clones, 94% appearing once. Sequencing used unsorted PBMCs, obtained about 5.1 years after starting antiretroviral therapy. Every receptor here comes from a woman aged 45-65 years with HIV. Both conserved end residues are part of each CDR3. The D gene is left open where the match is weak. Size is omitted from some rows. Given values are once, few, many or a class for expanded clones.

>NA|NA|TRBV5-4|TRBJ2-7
TGTGCCAGCAGCTCCCCTGGTGGGGGTTTCTACGAGCAGTACTTC
CASSSPGGGFYEQYF
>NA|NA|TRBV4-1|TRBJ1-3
TGCGCCAGCAGCCAAGTGAGACGCGGAAACACCATATATTTT
CASSQVRRGNTIYF
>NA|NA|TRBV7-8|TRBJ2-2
TGTGCCAGCAGCCGTGAAAGGGGTAGCGGCACCGGGGAGCTGTTTTTT
CASSRERGSGTGELFF
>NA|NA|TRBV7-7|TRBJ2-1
TGTGCTAGCAGCGGAGGTGGAGATGAGCAGTTCTTC
CASSGGGDEQFF
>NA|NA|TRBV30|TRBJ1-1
TGTGCCTGGAGTGTAGGAGCGATGAACACTGAAGCTTTCTTT
CAWSVGAMNTEAFF
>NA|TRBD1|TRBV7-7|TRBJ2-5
TGTGCTAGCAGCAAGACCCCGGGACAGGAGGCGACCCAGTACTTC
CASSKTPGQEATQYF
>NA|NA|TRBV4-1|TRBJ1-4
TGCGCCAGCAGCCAAGATATGATTCGCAGCGTACTGGCGGCTAATGAAAAACTGTTTTTT
CASSQDMIRSVLAANEKLFF
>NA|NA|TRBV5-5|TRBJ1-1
TGTGCCAGCAGCTTCCTTGACCGTGAAGCTTTCTTT
CASSFLDREAFF
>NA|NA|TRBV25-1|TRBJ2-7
TGTGCCAGCAGTGCCTCCTACGAGCAGTACTTC
CASSASYEQYF
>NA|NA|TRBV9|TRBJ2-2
TGTGCCAGCAGCGTGACTAGTCTTGACACCGGGGAGCTGTTTTTT
CASSVTSLDTGELFF
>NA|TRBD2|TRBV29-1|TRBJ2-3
TGCAGCGTTGCGGGGACTAGCGGCACAGATACGCAGTATTTT
CSVAGTSGTDTQYF
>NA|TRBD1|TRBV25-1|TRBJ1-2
TGTGCCAGCAGTGCAGGGGGTAGCTACACCTTC
CASSAGGSYTF
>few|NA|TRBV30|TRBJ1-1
TGTGCCTGGAGTGTAAGAGACGGGGGGACTGAAGCTTTCTTT
CAWSVRDGGTEAFF
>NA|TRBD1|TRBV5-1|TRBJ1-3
TGCGCCAGCAGCTTGCCCGGGACAGCAGGAAACACCATATATTTT
CASSLPGTAGNTIYF
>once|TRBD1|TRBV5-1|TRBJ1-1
TGCGCCAGCAGCTCCAGGGGGCTGAGCGGGGGCACTGAAGCTTTCTTT
CASSSRGLSGGTEAFF
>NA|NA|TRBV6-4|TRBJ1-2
TGTGCCAGCCCTACAGAGGGCGTAGGAGGGAACTATGGCTACACCTTC
CASPTEGVGGNYGYTF
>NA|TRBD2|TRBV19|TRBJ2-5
TGTGCCAGTAGTACCGGACTAGCCCGGGGCCAAGAGACCCAGTACTTC
CASSTGLARGQETQYF
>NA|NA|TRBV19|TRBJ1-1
TGTGCCAGTAGTAGGAGCCGGGACGCTGAAGCTTTCTTT
CASSRSRDAEAFF
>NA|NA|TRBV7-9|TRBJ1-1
TGTGCCAGCAGCGGAAGGGCGAACACTGAAGCTTTCTTT
CASSGRANTEAFF